These 16 T cell receptor beta chains originate from one sample sequenced in a study of CD8+CD57+ T cells in acquired aplastic anemia. The template used for profiling TCR beta VDJ and CDR3 was genomic DNA. Each CDR3 protein gets one entry after TCRdb re-called the reads with MiXCR. In the table there are roughly 170,000 distinct CDR3 sequences, 60% to 70% of which are singletons. The specimen was sorted CD4+, CD8+, or CD8+CD57+ T cells (not recorded which) from PBMCs. These TCRs come from a human donor in good health.

Ten or more counts support this clonotype. The chain couples TRBV12-3 or TRBV12-4 to TRBJ1-1; TRBD1 is a possible D gene (6 bases). CDR3 length: 15 residues. Trimming shortened V by 8 bases and J by 3 bases, and 19 bases separated the two germline ends. DNA of the CDR3: TGTGCCAGCTGTGGGGGGCCCCGGGGCGACACTGAAGCTTTCTTT. Encoded protein: CASCGGPRGDTEAFF.

This clonotype was picked up one time. Mismatch with germline at one junction end may stem from a read error. The gene calls are TRBV20-1 and TRBJ1-2; the match to TRBD1 covers 10 bases. CDR1 is DFQATT, CDR2 SNEGSKA, per germline (reference sequence). This CDR3 spans 12 amino acids. The CDR3 sequence: CCAGGQGSGYTF. DNA for the CDR3: TGCTGTGCTGGGGGACAGGGGTCTGGCTACACCTTC.

The CDR3 here is CASYRNEQYF. The CDR3 DNA sequence: TGTGCCAGCTACCGGAACGAGCAGTACTTC. The chain has TRBV6-5 and TRBJ2-7, with no clear D. Trimming shortened V by 8 bases and J by 5 bases, and 7 bases separated the two germline ends. CDR3 length: 10 amino acids. Germline V lookup: CDR1 MNHEY, CDR2 SVGAGI.

V is TRBV19 and J is TRBJ1-1, with a possible D match to TRBD1 (6 bases). V was clipped by 2 bases and J by 1 base, with 14 bases between them. The CDR3 length is 16 residues. Germline V gene data show CDR1 as LNHDA and CDR2 as SQIVND (reference sequence). Here the CDR3 reads CASSINHGGGNTEAFF. For the CDR3, the DNA is TGTGCCAGTAGTATAAATCATGGGGGCGGGAACACTGAAGCTTTCTTT.

The V and J genes are TRBV29-1 and TRBJ2-3; 9 bases line up with TRBD2. Trimming removed 6 bases from V and 6 bases from J; junction bases left unmatched: 10. This CDR3 is 14 amino acids long. CDR1 is SQVTM and CDR2 is ANQGSEA in the germline V gene. For the CDR3, the DNA is TGCAGCGTGAGTACTAGCGGGTCTAGCGATACGCAGTATTTT. Its translation: CSVSTSGSSDTQYF.

This chain links TRBV7-9 with TRBJ1-2; no definite D call. This CDR3 has 14 residues. The germline CDR1 and CDR2 sequences are SEHNR and FQNEAQ (reference sequence). V shed 6 bases and J shed 4 bases, with 15 bases lying between them. As DNA, the CDR3 is TGTGCCAGCAGTTTATCGCCAGGAGGCTATGGCTACACCTTC. Its translation is CASSLSPGGYGYTF. Full variable domain (missing parts from reference TRBV7-9 and TRBJ1-2): DTGVSQNPRHKITKRGQNVTFRCDPISEHNRLYWYRQTLGQGPEFLTYFQNEAQLEKSRLLSDRFSAERPKGSFSTLEIQRTEQGDSAMYLCASSLSPGGYGYTFGSGTRLTVV.

The gene calls are TRBV6-4 and TRBJ1-2; unclear D gene. The CDR3 has 12 residues. Per germline, CDR1 MRHNA and CDR2 SNTAGT. Trimming left V 7 bases short and J 2 bases short, with 8 bases between. The CDR3 DNA follows: TGTGCCAGCAACTTCATCAACTATGGCTACACCTTC. It is translated as CASNFINYGYTF.

This clonotype was seen repeatedly, ten times or more. The gene calls are TRBV13 and TRBJ2-1; the D gene is possibly TRBD2 (5 bases). Per germline, CDR1 PRHDT and CDR2 FYEKMQ (reference sequence). Trimming took 5 bases from V and 4 from J, leaving 12 bases between them. This CDR3 is built from 14 residues. The CDR3 DNA reads as TGTGCCAGCAGCCCCGGACTCGGGTACAATGAGCAGTTCTTC. It specifies CASSPGLGYNEQFF.

The rearrangement links TRBV9 to TRBJ2-1; TRBD2 matches 10 bases. The germline V gene has CDR1 SGDLS and CDR2 YYNGEE. V lost 0 bases and J lost 3; bases outside the gene matches: 6. CDR3 length: 17 amino acids. CDR3 sequence reads: CASSVAPLAGYYNEQFF. CDR3 nucleotides: TGTGCCAGCAGCGTAGCCCCACTAGCGGGATACTACAATGAGCAGTTCTTC.

This chain connects TRBV15 to TRBJ2-1; possibly TRBD2 for D (5 bases). This CDR3 has 16 amino acids. V lost 3 bases to trimming and J lost 2 bases, with 14 bases between them. The germline gives CDR1 LNHNV, CDR2 YYDKDF (reference sequence). DNA for the CDR3: TGTGCCACCAGCAGCTTGGGAGACTTCCCCTACAATGAGCAGTTCTTC. Translation gives CATSSLGDFPYNEQFF. The full variable domain, in which reference TRBV15 and TRBJ2-1 provide the parts outside the CDR3, is DAMVIQNPRYQVTQFGKPVTLSCSQTLNHNVMYWYQQKSSQAPKLLFHYYDKDFNNEADTPDNFQSRRPNTSFCFLDIRSPGLGDTAMYLCATSSLGDFPYNEQFFGPGTRLTVL.

The chain employs TRBV10-3 and TRBJ2-7, with D maybe TRBD1 (6 bases). With 0 bases removed from V and 1 base from J, the gap between germline ends came to 19 bases. The CDR3 spans 18 residues. Germline V lookup: CDR1 ENHRY, CDR2 SYGVKD. The CDR3 loop is CAISESDWQGPASYEQYF. CDR3 nucleotides: TGTGCCATCAGTGAGTCGGATTGGCAGGGGCCCGCTTCCTACGAGCAGTACTTC.

The rearrangement uses TRBV7-2 and TRBJ1-3; 8 bases align to TRBD1. The CDR3 runs to 14 residues. V shed 5 bases, J shed 4 bases, and the junction held 4 bases outside the gene matches. Germline loops: CDR1 SGHTA, CDR2 FQGNSA. CDR3 in DNA: TGTGCCAGCAGCACTGGACAGGGCGGAAACACCATATATTTT. Its translation: CASSTGQGGNTIYF.

The chain links TRBV19 to TRBJ2-7, with a possible D match to TRBD2 (6 bases). This CDR3 has 14 amino acids. The V gene lost 3 bases and the J gene lost 2 bases, with 11 bases spanning the gap. From germline, CDR1 is LNHDA and CDR2 SQIVND (reference sequence). The CDR3 protein is CASSIVAEAYEQYF. Here the CDR3 DNA reads TGTGCCAGTAGTATCGTAGCGGAGGCCTACGAGCAGTACTTC.

In its sample, this clonotype was seen a few times. V gene TRBV27 combines with J gene TRBJ2-3; 9 positions match TRBD1. The CDR3 spans 17 residues. Germline CDR1 MNHEY, CDR2 SMNVEV (reference sequence). V shed 5 bases and J 3 bases; nucleotides not matched to a gene: 12. CDR3: CASSVLTGTGRTDTQYF. CDR3 DNA: TGTGCCAGCAGTGTACTTACCGGGACAGGGAGGACAGATACGCAGTATTTT.

The CDR3 here is CASSPGTTNTGELFF. The CDR3 nucleotides are TGTGCCAGCAGTCCCGGGACAACGAACACCGGGGAGCTGTTTTTT. The chain couples TRBV2 to TRBJ2-2; D is possibly TRBD1 (6 bases). Trimming took 5 bases from V and 0 from J, leaving 10 bases between them. The germline V gene has CDR1 SNHLY and CDR2 FYNNEI. CDR3 length equals 15 residues.

The chain recombines TRBV20-1 with TRBJ1-1; D unclear. V was shortened by 3 bases and J by 1 base, with 12 bases between the two germline ends. Germline loops: CDR1 DFQATT, CDR2 SNEGSKA (reference sequence). The CDR3 sequence is 14 residues long. This CDR3 reads CSASRLMANTEAFF. The CDR3 nucleotides read TGCAGTGCTAGTAGGCTAATGGCGAACACTGAAGCTTTCTTT.